This T cell receptor beta chain originates from a study of beta chain features in type 1 diabetes. In germline, CDR1 is SEHNR, CDR2 FQNEAQ (reference sequence). The CDR3 has 14 amino acids. Trimming took 5 bases from V and 5 from J; bases not matched to a gene: 2. Overall study results and limits: Shorter TCRB CDR3s, moderately but significantly so, were found in Type 1 diabetes patients in all four CD4+ subsets.

Every isolated RNA sample was fully reverse transcribed, so sequencing captured expressed TCRB transcripts. Sequenced by immunoSEQ multiplex PCR; TCRdb stores in-frame clones only, minus some. Of a few hundred thousand clones in the sample, more than 15% are singletons; the top ten hold about 0.08%. Sorting based on CD45RO/CCR7/CD25/CD127/CD95/CD27 separated CD4+ naive, central memory, regulatory and stem cell-like memory cells. Concerning this clone: Its antigen is as yet unknown.

The sequence was obtained from a man aged 30-40 years with type 1 diabetes. The sequencing sample was made of naive CD4+ T cells from blood. This chain links TRBV7-9 with TRBJ1-4; 10 nucleotides align to TRBD1. The CDR3 nucleotides are TGTGCCAGCAGCAGGGGACAGGGGAATGAAAAACTGTTTTTT. Translation: CASSRGQGNEKLFF.